This passage covers 20 T cell receptor beta chains from one sample sequenced in a study of STAT5B mutations in CD4+ large granular lymphocyte leukemia. Method: immunoSEQ multiplex PCR; TCRdb's copy keeps in-frame clones and lacks some. The sample shows roughly 34,000 clones, over 65% of them seen only once. The sample consisted of CD4+ T cells from blood buffy coats. The receptor source for this set is a human donor in good health.

The chain has TRBV2 and TRBJ1-5, with 7 bases fitting TRBD1. CDR3 length equals 13 residues. V trimming: 6 bases; J trimming: 4 bases; junction bases outside the gene matches: 3. From germline, CDR1 is SNHLY and CDR2 FYNNEI. The CDR3 loop is CASRTGRNQPQHF. CDR3 in DNA: TGTGCCAGCAGGACAGGGAGGAATCAGCCCCAGCATTTT.

This sequence joins TRBV4-3 and TRBJ1-3, with a possible D match to TRBD1 (5 bases). From germline, CDR1 is LGHNA and CDR2 YSLEER. The CDR3 covers 16 residues. The ends were cut back, 4 bases at V and 8 bases at J, with 21 bases in the middle. CDR3 nucleotides: TGCGCCAGCAGCCGGACTATGAGGGGTATATTGGACACCATATATTTT. Its translation is CASSRTMRGILDTIYF.

The chain couples TRBV7-8 to TRBJ1-2; D not resolved. The CDR3 has 17 amino acids. The V gene's germline CDR1 is SGHVS and CDR2 FQNEAQ. V lost 5 bases and J 4 bases, leaving 23 bases between the germline ends. The CDR3 protein is CASSPPAGPSPRYGYTF. Written as DNA, the CDR3 is TGTGCCAGCAGCCCGCCTGCTGGACCCTCACCACGCTATGGCTACACCTTC. The full variable domain, its missing parts supplied by reference TRBV7-8 and TRBJ1-2, is GAGVSQSPRYKVAKRGQDVALRCDPISGHVSLFWYQQALGQGPEFLTYFQNEAQLDKSGLPSDRFFAERPEGSVSTLKIQRTQQEDSAVYLCASSPPAGPSPRYGYTFGSGTRLTVV.

This chain links TRBV19 with TRBJ2-7; 10 bases map to TRBD1. V dropped 5 bases and J dropped 3; count of bases not matched to a gene: 4. CDR1 LNHDA and CDR2 SQIVND come from the germline V gene (reference sequence). This CDR3 has 14 amino acids. In DNA form, the CDR3 reads TGTGCCAGTAGTTTAGGACAGGGGGACTACGAGCAGTACTTC. It yields the protein CASSLGQGDYEQYF.

V gene TRBV19 combines with J gene TRBJ1-2, with 10 bases aligning to TRBD1. V lost 5 bases to trimming and J lost 7 bases; unmatched junction nucleotides: 13. Germline values: CDR1 LNHDA, CDR2 SQIVND (reference sequence). The CDR3 consists of 16 residues. The CDR3 coding sequence is TGTGCCAGTAGTGTGCAGGGGACAGGGGCTTTGTGTGGCTACACCTTC. Protein: CASSVQGTGALCGYTF.

The V call is TRBV25-1, the J call TRBJ2-3; 10 bases are a match to TRBD2. V lost 9 bases to trimming and J lost 4 bases; unmatched junction nucleotides: 19. Germline V lookup: CDR1 MGHDK, CDR2 SYGVNS. The CDR3 runs to 18 residues. Written as DNA, the CDR3 is TGTGCCAGTTCAATAGGGTACGGAGTAGCGGGGGGTCCAGATACGCAGTATTTT. Protein sequence: CASSIGYGVAGGPDTQYF.

Written as DNA, the CDR3 is TGCGCCAGCAGTTCATTTGGTGCGGGAGGGGGAAATGAGCAGTTCTTC. Its protein product is CASSSFGAGGGNEQFF. The rearrangement links TRBV5-1 to TRBJ2-1, with TRBD2 matching over 9 bases. The CDR3 consists of 16 residues. Trimming cost V 5 bases and J 7 bases; bases outside gene matches: 13. The germline V gene has CDR1 SGHRS and CDR2 YFSETQ.

The V gene is TRBV29-1, the J gene TRBJ2-1, with a possible D match to TRBD2 (6 bases). Germline V gene data show CDR1 as SQVTM and CDR2 as ANQGSEA. The CDR3 consists of 14 residues. The CDR3 reads CSASSGEGTLGQFF. CDR3 sequence (DNA): TGCAGTGCCTCCTCGGGAGAGGGAACTTTGGGGCAGTTCTTC.

The gene calls are TRBV20-1 and TRBJ2-5, with D uncertain. Germline V gene sequence: CDR1 DFQATT, CDR2 SNEGSKA (reference sequence). The CDR3 length is 10 residues. The CDR3 protein is CSVRQETQYF. CDR3 DNA sequence: TGCTCCGTGCGGCAAGAGACCCAGTACTTC.

The chain links TRBV9 to TRBJ1-5, with unresolved D. The CDR3 has 15 residues. The V end lost 4 bases, the J end lost 0 bases, and 11 bases lay between the germline ends. Looked up from germline, CDR1 is SGDLS and CDR2 is YYNGEE. CDR3: CASSSGDNSNQPQHF. The DNA of the CDR3 is TGTGCCAGCAGCTCAGGAGATAATAGCAATCAGCCCCAGCATTTT.

The J gene is TRBJ1-1, the V gene TRBV7-2, with TRBD1 identical over 9 bases. CDR1 is SGHTA and CDR2 is FQGNSA in the germline V gene. J gave up 4 bases and V 5 bases, and 8 bases lay outside the gene matches. The length of the CDR3 is 15 residues. The CDR3 here is CASSITGGASTEAFF. As DNA, the CDR3 is TGTGCCAGCAGCATAACAGGGGGCGCGAGCACTGAAGCTTTCTTT.

The gene calls are TRBV18 and TRBJ1-2, with a possible D match to TRBD1 (6 bases). CDR1 is KGHSH and CDR2 is LQKENI in the germline V gene. V lost 3 bases and J lost 6, with 14 bases in between. There are 14 residues in the CDR3. The CDR3 sequence: CASSPVQGLNGYTF. Here the CDR3 DNA reads TGTGCCAGCTCACCTGTACAGGGTTTGAATGGCTACACCTTC.

This chain uses TRBV2 with TRBJ2-3; D perhaps matches TRBD2 (5 bases). Looked up from germline, CDR1 is SNHLY and CDR2 is FYNNEI. Between the trimmed V and J ends, which lost 0 bases and 6 bases, there was a span of 19 bases. The CDR3 is made up of 17 amino acids. CDR3 in amino acids: CASSEAYRDFPSDTQYF. Written as DNA, the CDR3 is TGTGCCAGCAGTGAAGCCTACCGGGATTTTCCGTCTGATACGCAGTATTTT.

The genes are TRBV5-1 and TRBJ1-1; D gene unclear. V lost 2 bases to trimming and J lost 1 base, with 6 bases between them. The CDR3 contains 13 residues. Per the germline V gene, CDR1 is SGHRS and CDR2 is YFSETQ. The CDR3 loop is CASSFGENTEAFF. CDR3 nucleotides: TGCGCCAGCAGCTTTGGAGAGAACACTGAAGCTTTCTTT.

The chain couples TRBV15 to TRBJ2-5, with a tentative D call TRBD2 (7 bases). Trimming removed 1 base from V and 4 bases from J, with 22 bases in between. Per germline, CDR1 LNHNV and CDR2 YYDKDF (reference sequence). This CDR3 region has 18 residues. This CDR3 reads CATSRGTVRGGVRETQYF. CDR3 DNA sequence: TGTGCCACCAGCAGAGGAACGGTTAGGGGGGGGGTGAGAGAGACCCAGTACTTC.

The V call is TRBV5-4, the J call TRBJ1-1, with TRBD1 as a possible D gene (6 bases). Trimming removed 1 base from V and 4 bases from J, with 8 bases in between. This CDR3 region has 13 residues. The germline V gene encodes CDR1 SGHNT and CDR2 YYREEE (reference sequence). DNA for the CDR3: TGTGCCAGCAGCTTGAGGGGGGTCACTGAAGCTTTCTTT. Translated: CASSLRGVTEAFF.

The rearrangement uses TRBV5-1 and TRBJ2-6; D gene unclear. The CDR3 spans 15 residues. V shed 4 bases and J shed 1 base, with 9 bases lying between them. Germline CDR1 SGHRS, CDR2 YFSETQ. The CDR3 protein is CASSPHGSGANVLTF. CDR3 nucleotides: TGCGCCAGCAGCCCACATGGATCTGGGGCCAACGTCCTGACTTTC.

V usage is TRBV5-1 and J usage is TRBJ2-5; 9 nucleotides align to TRBD1. CDR1 and CDR2 (germline): SGHRS, YFSETQ. The CDR3 extends over 14 amino acids. V shed 2 bases, J shed 4 bases, and the junction held 3 bases outside the gene matches. The CDR3 region is CASSFTGGLETQYF. In DNA form, the CDR3 reads TGCGCCAGCAGCTTTACAGGGGGCCTAGAGACCCAGTACTTC.

The chain is built from TRBV11-2 and TRBJ1-3; D is ambiguous. The CDR3 consists of 11 residues. In germline, CDR1 is SGHAT, CDR2 FQNNGV. V was trimmed by 1 base and J by 10 bases, leaving 5 bases between them. The CDR3 protein is CASSLARTIYF. In DNA, the CDR3 is TGTGCCAGCAGCTTAGCGAGGACCATATATTTT.

This clone came up a few times. V and J are TRBV19 and TRBJ1-2; tentative D call: TRBD1 (6 bases). The germline gives CDR1 LNHDA, CDR2 SQIVND (reference sequence). The CDR3 sequence is 14 residues long. Trimming took off 5 bases at V and 3 bases at J, with 13 bases between the two ends. The CDR3 sequence is CASSVDSRYYGYTF. CDR3 nucleotides: TGTGCCAGTAGTGTGGACAGCCGATACTATGGCTACACCTTC.